A selection of T cell receptor beta chains follows, all from one sample in a study of T cell repertoires in cytomegalovirus infection. TCRdb reanalysed the reads using MiXCR and keeps one entry per CDR3 protein. The sample has approximately 310,000 distinct CDR3 sequences, 20% to 25% seen once. Their target antigens are unknown. This specimen consisted of cultured PBMCs, obtained from culture after CMV antigen stimulation. These receptors originate from a human donor in good health (CMV status not recorded). Some clones in this sample may be carry-over from other donors' samples. CDR3s include the opening cysteine and the closing phenylalanine or tryptophan. A D gene is named only where the DNA matches it firmly. Clone sizes are given selectively: once, few, many, or a class where the clone is expanded.

V gene	clone size	J gene	D gene	CDR3 DNA	CDR3 protein
TRBV6-1	-	TRBJ2-7	-	TGTGCCAGCAGTTGGGGGGACACCTCGACCTACGAGCAGTACTTC	CASSWGDTSTYEQYF
TRBV2	-	TRBJ1-4	-	TGTGCCAGCAGTGAAGCTGTACAAGGGTTTGGAGAAAAACTGTTTTTT	CASSEAVQGFGEKLFF
TRBV11-3	-	TRBJ1-1	-	TGTGCCAGCAGCTTAGATAAGATTGGAGGATACACTGAAGCTTTCTTT	CASSLDKIGGYTEAFF
TRBV11-2	-	TRBJ1-1	-	TGTGCCAGCAGCTTAGGCTGGCCCCCGGGGGTCGAGGATGAAGCTTTCTTT	CASSLGWPPGVEDEAFF
TRBV20-1	-	TRBJ2-5	-	TGCAGTGCTAGAGACAAAGGAGTCGACAGGAGAGGGACCCAGTACTTC	CSARDKGVDRRGTQYF
TRBV7-9	few	TRBJ1-2	-	TGTGCCAGCAGCTTCCCCCGGGTTGGACAGCAACACCGTTCTAACTATGGCTACACCTTC	CASSFPRVGQQHRSNYGYTF
TRBV7-8	-	TRBJ2-3	-	TGTGCCAGCAGCCGGACAACAGATACGCAGTATTTT	CASSRTTDTQYF
TRBV7-2	-	TRBJ2-5	-	TGTGCCAGCAGCTTAGTTCTAAGAAAAGAAGAGACCCAGTACTTC	CASSLVLRKEETQYF
TRBV7-8	few	TRBJ2-1	-	TGTGCCAGCAGCTTAGATCCCGGGGCTAGCAATGAGCAGTTCTTC	CASSLDPGASNEQFF
TRBV13	-	TRBJ2-1	TRBD2	TGTGCCAGCAGCCTGCAACTAGCGGGAGGGCATGAGCAGTTCTTC	CASSLQLAGGHEQFF
TRBV19	many	TRBJ2-1	-	TGTGCCAGTAGTATAGACACCTACAATGAGCAGTTCTTC	CASSIDTYNEQFF
TRBV25-1	-	TRBJ1-4	-	TGTGCCAGCAGTGATTCGCAGGGTAACGGAAAACTGTTTTTT	CASSDSQGNGKLFF
TRBV7-2	few	TRBJ1-4	-	TGTGCCAGCAGCTTAGCCTGGACAGCCGAAAAACTGTTTTTT	CASSLAWTAEKLFF
TRBV28	few	TRBJ1-2	TRBD1	TGTGCCAGCAGTTTATCTCCGGGGGGACAGGGTAACTATGGCTACACCTTC	CASSLSPGGQGNYGYTF
TRBV6-1	few	TRBJ1-1	TRBD1	TGTGCCAGCAGTGGGACAGGGGTCCGCCCTGAAGCTTTCTTT	CASSGTGVRPEAFF
TRBV7-2	many	TRBJ2-1	TRBD2	TGTGCCAGCAGCACCCCCGGGACTAGCGGTAGGCAGGGGACCTACAATGAGCAGTTCTTC	CASSTPGTSGRQGTYNEQFF
TRBV7-2	many	TRBJ2-5	-	TGTGCCAGCAGCTTAGATCAAGAGACCCAGTACTTC	CASSLDQETQYF
TRBV28	few	TRBJ1-2	-	TGTGCCAGCAGTTTACCAGGGAAGAACTATGGCTACACCTTC	CASSLPGKNYGYTF
TRBV4-3	-	TRBJ2-5	-	TGCGCCAGCAGCCAAGATTCCCGGGGAGAGACCCAGTACTTC	CASSQDSRGETQYF
TRBV12-3/TRBV12-4	many	TRBJ2-3	TRBD1	TGTGCCAGCAGTAAACAGGGGGCGGGCGATACGCAGTATTTT	CASSKQGAGDTQYF
TRBV6-5	few	TRBJ2-5	-	TGTGCCAGCAGTTACACCCCCCAGGGGACCCAAGAGACCCAGTACTTC	CASSYTPQGTQETQYF
TRBV7-2	many	TRBJ2-3	-	TGTGCCAGCAGCTTAGGCAGTAGGGGGACAAGGTTCGCGGATACGCAGTATTTT	CASSLGSRGTRFADTQYF